One sample yielded the 14 T cell receptor beta chains listed below, sequenced in a study of a mutant IDH1 vaccine in newly diagnosed glioma. Some clones are missing from TCRdb's copy, which holds only in-frame ones; the method was immunoSEQ multiplex PCR. The sample includes roughly 42,000 clones, approximately 85% of them seen just once. As for time point: week 5, during vaccination. Topical imiquimod was applied with each vaccine dose, which held 300 ug of mutant IDH1 20-mer peptide. No antigen is known for these receptors. Here the sequenced sample was PBMCs, taken from a glioma patient whose treatment included an IDH1 peptide vaccine. These receptors were taken from a man aged 35 to 55 with glioma.

The chain recombines TRBV5-3 with TRBJ1-1; the D is unclear. TRBV5-3 is an open reading frame whose function is uncertain. The CDR3 has 13 residues. V gave up 1 base and J gave up 4 bases, with 8 bases separating them. Here the CDR3 DNA reads TGTGCCAGAAGCTTGTCTGTGGGCACTGAAGCTTTCTTT. The encoded protein is CARSLSVGTEAFF.

The chain carries TRBV27 and TRBJ2-7, with TRBD2 matching 9 bases. The V and J ends lost 5 bases and 2 bases, in that order; junction bases with no gene match: 4. Germline V lookup: CDR1 MNHEY, CDR2 SMNVEV (reference sequence). This CDR3 has 14 amino acids. The CDR3 region has the DNA TGTGCCAGCAGTCCGCGGACTAGCGCCTACGAGCAGTACTTC. Its translation is CASSPRTSAYEQYF.

The chain has TRBV7-9 and TRBJ2-2; weak D call: TRBD2 (5 bases). Germline CDR1 reads SEHNR; CDR2 reads FQNEAQ (reference sequence). This CDR3 comprises 14 residues. The germline V and J ends were trimmed by 8 bases and 1 base, with 11 bases remaining between them. CDR3 bases: TGTGCCAGCGGCCGAGGACTGAACACCGGGGAGCTGTTTTTT. Translating gives CASGRGLNTGELFF. The whole variable domain, remainder taken from reference TRBV7-9 and TRBJ2-2, is DTGVSQNPRHKITKRGQNVTFRCDPISEHNRLYWYRQTLGQGPEFLTYFQNEAQLEKSRLLSDRFSAERPKGSFSTLEIQRTEQGDSAMYLCASGRGLNTGELFFGEGSRLTVL.

In its sample, this clone was seen once. The chain has TRBV19 and TRBJ1-1; D is undetermined. The germline V and J ends were trimmed by 3 bases and 0 bases, with 23 bases remaining between them. Germline V CDR1 and CDR2: LNHDA, SQIVND (reference sequence). CDR3 length equals 19 residues. The CDR3 region has the DNA TGTGCCAGTAGTATTTCAAGTCTTCGTTGGCAGCCTATGAACACTGAAGCTTTCTTT. Translated, it gives CASSISSLRWQPMNTEAFF.

This clone came up once. CDR3 amino acids: CASSSQGGGGRKIGEQFF. The CDR3 nucleotides read TGTGCCAGCAGCTCACAGGGGGGAGGCGGGAGAAAGATTGGGGAGCAGTTCTTC. The chain links TRBV7-3 to TRBJ2-1; weak D call: TRBD1 (8 bases). Deletions cut 4 bases from V and 10 bases from J, with 29 bases between. The CDR3 covers 18 residues. Germline CDR1 and CDR2: SGHTA and FQGTGA.

The gene calls are TRBV19 and TRBJ1-2; D not resolved. CDR1 and CDR2 from the germline V gene are LNHDA and SQIVND (reference sequence). There are 13 residues in the CDR3. Trimming took 5 bases from V and 0 from J, leaving 7 bases between them. The CDR3 DNA reads as TGTGCCAGTAGTGAGATAGCTAACTATGGCTACACCTTC. Residues: CASSEIANYGYTF.

This clone was detected a few times. This chain connects TRBV7-3 to TRBJ2-1; 7 positions match TRBD2. The CDR3 is 13 residues long. V trimming: 3 bases; J trimming: 10 bases; junction bases outside the gene matches: 6. Germline V gene lookup returns CDR1 SGHTA and CDR2 FQGTGA. The CDR3 DNA sequence: TGTGCCAGCAGCTTGACTAGCTTTACGGAGCAGTTCTTC. Amino acid sequence: CASSLTSFTEQFF.

This sequence joins TRBV7-3 and TRBJ2-7, with 9 bases aligning to TRBD1. Germline trimming cut 1 base from V and 5 bases from J; bases unmatched to any gene: 6. This CDR3 has 15 amino acids. Germline loops: CDR1 SGHTA, CDR2 FQGTGA. The CDR3 spells CASSLITGGSHEQYF. The CDR3 region has the DNA TGTGCCAGCAGCTTAATAACAGGGGGCAGCCACGAGCAGTACTTC.

The chain carries TRBV27 and TRBJ2-5; TRBD1 matches at 9 bases. Germline loops: CDR1 MNHEY, CDR2 SMNVEV (reference sequence). J was trimmed by 2 bases and V by 4 bases; bases with no gene match: 5. The CDR3 has 15 residues. CDR3 bases: TGTGCCAGCAGTTCCTACAGGGGGCAACAAGAGACCCAGTACTTC. As protein: CASSSYRGQQETQYF.

This chain links TRBV19 with TRBJ2-5; D is perhaps TRBD2 (6 bases). V was pared by 4 bases and J by 2 bases, with 8 bases between. The germline CDR1 and CDR2 sequences are LNHDA and SQIVND (reference sequence). The CDR3 spans 13 residues. CDR3 DNA: TGTGCCAGTAGTAGCGGGAAGCAAGAGACCCAGTACTTC. Amino acid sequence: CASSSGKQETQYF.

This chain connects TRBV19 to TRBJ1-2, with TRBD1 matching 8 bases. This CDR3 spans 15 amino acids. Germline V gives CDR1 LNHDA, CDR2 SQIVND (reference sequence). The ends lost 5 bases at V and 2 bases at J; junction bases unmatched: 7. In nucleotides, the CDR3 is TGTGCCAGTAGTCCTACAGGGGGTAGGAACTATGGCTACACCTTC. This sequence encodes CASSPTGGRNYGYTF.

The chain carries TRBV19 and TRBJ1-2, with 9 nucleotides matching TRBD1. J gave up 6 bases and V 4 bases, and 6 bases lay outside the gene matches. The germline V gene has CDR1 LNHDA and CDR2 SQIVND (reference sequence). There are 14 residues in the CDR3. This CDR3 is CASSTGTGRHGYTF. CDR3 coding DNA: TGTGCCAGTAGTACCGGGACAGGGCGGCATGGCTACACCTTC.

The V and J genes are TRBV5-1 and TRBJ2-1, with 8 bases matching TRBD1. In germline, CDR1 is SGHRS, CDR2 YFSETQ. The length of the CDR3 is 16 residues. J was trimmed by 2 bases and V by 6 bases; bases with no gene match: 10. The CDR3 reads CASIAQGAGPYNEQFF. The CDR3 DNA sequence: TGCGCCAGCATCGCCCAGGGGGCGGGGCCCTACAATGAGCAGTTCTTC.

The chain joins TRBV18 to TRBJ2-1; D gene unclear. V was pared by 8 bases and J by 2 bases, with 7 bases between. The CDR3 consists of 12 residues. CDR1 and CDR2 (germline): KGHSH, LQKENI. CDR3: CASHGTYNEQFF. The CDR3 DNA follows: TGTGCCAGCCACGGTACCTACAATGAGCAGTTCTTC.